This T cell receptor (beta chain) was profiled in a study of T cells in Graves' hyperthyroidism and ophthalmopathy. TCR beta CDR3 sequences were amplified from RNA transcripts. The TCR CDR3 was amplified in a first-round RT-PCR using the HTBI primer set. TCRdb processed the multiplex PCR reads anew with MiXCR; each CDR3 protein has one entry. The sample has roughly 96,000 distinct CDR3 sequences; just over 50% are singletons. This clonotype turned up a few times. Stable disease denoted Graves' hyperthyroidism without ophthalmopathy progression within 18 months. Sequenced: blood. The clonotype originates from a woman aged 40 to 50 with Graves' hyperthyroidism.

In DNA, the CDR3 is TGTGCCACCAGTGACTGGACTAGCGGGAGTGGGGATACGCAGTATTTT. This codes for CATSDWTSGSGDTQYF. The J gene is TRBJ2-3, the V gene TRBV24-1; 13 bases agree with TRBD2. Germline V CDR1 and CDR2: KGHDR, SFDVKD. The V gene end was trimmed by 4 bases and the J gene end by 6 bases; junction bases not matched to a gene: 6. This CDR3 is 16 amino acids long.